This T cell receptor beta chain is from a study of a mutant IDH1 vaccine in newly diagnosed glioma. Overall study: Vaccinations were initiated 4-6 weeks following radiotherapy alone, or were given together with temozolomide cycles. Study-level findings and limits: No link was apparently found between pseudoprogression and changes in top peripheral T cell clonotypes.

The repertoire was sequenced with immunoSEQ multiplex PCR; TCRdb's copy has only in-frame clones and lacks some. Of 30,000 to 45,000 clones in the sample, around 78% were seen once. Germline assignment: CDR1 SGHDT and CDR2 YYEEEE. CDR3 length equals 13 residues. V was clipped by 3 bases and J by 7 bases, with 8 bases between them. Described time point: week 5, during vaccination. It was 300 ug of mutant IDH1 20-mer peptide that made up each vaccine dose, given with topical imiquimod. Patients carried new grade 3 or 4 IDH1-mutant astrocytomas lacking nuclear ATRX. Comment on this clone: The target antigen is unknown.

V usage is TRBV5-6 and J usage is TRBJ1-6; no clear D gene. Sequencing was performed on PBMCs, taken from a glioma patient whose treatment included an IDH1 peptide vaccine. The sequence came from a man in his forties or fifties with glioma. CDR3 DNA sequence: TGTGCCAGCAGCTGGGCCCTGAATTCACCCCTCCACTTT. Encoded protein: CASSWALNSPLHF.